Following are 8 T cell receptor beta chains from one sample sequenced in a study of control samples from healthy donors and cancer patients. Sequencing used immunoSEQ multiplex PCR; TCRdb keeps in-frame clones, though not all of them. The table includes more than 95,000 clones, over 75% detected once. The sample comprised blood. These receptors came from a man aged 55 to 69 in good health.

The chain combines TRBV30 with TRBJ1-4; D may be TRBD1 (5 bases). Trimming removed 0 bases at V and 8 bases at J, with 16 bases between. Per the germline V gene, CDR1 is GTSNPN and CDR2 is SVGIG (reference sequence). This CDR3 is built from 15 residues. CDR3 sequence reads: CAWSVPQGVGEKLFF. The CDR3 nucleotides read TGTGCCTGGAGTGTACCACAAGGGGTCGGGGAAAAACTGTTTTTT.

The chain links TRBV2 to TRBJ1-3; a possible D gene is TRBD1 (6 bases). The V gene lost 4 bases and the J gene lost 2 bases, with 12 bases spanning the gap. Germline assignment: CDR1 SNHLY and CDR2 FYNNEI. This CDR3 comprises 15 residues. The CDR3 bases are TGTGCCAGCAGTGTTCAGGGGCAACCTGGAAACACCATATATTTT. This sequence encodes CASSVQGQPGNTIYF.

The V and J genes are TRBV28 and TRBJ1-4; the D is unclear. The germline V gene has CDR1 MDHEN and CDR2 SYDVKM. The CDR3 contains 15 residues. Deletions cut 6 bases from V and 3 bases from J, with 14 bases between. The CDR3 DNA follows: TGTGCCAGCAGGGATAGGGCCGGGTCTAATGAAAAACTGTTTTTT. Its protein product is CASRDRAGSNEKLFF.

The chain has TRBV13 and TRBJ2-1; D is unclear. Trimming pared 7 bases from V and 0 bases from J, leaving 10 bases between. The V gene's germline CDR1 is PRHDT and CDR2 FYEKMQ (reference sequence). CDR3 length: 14 residues. CDR3 in amino acids: CASKVTGSYNEQFF. The CDR3 DNA is TGTGCCAGCAAAGTAACGGGCTCCTACAATGAGCAGTTCTTC.

Turning to this clone: Additional DNA sequences in this sample encode the identical CDR3. V is TRBV28 and J is TRBJ1-2; TRBD1 matches 7 bases. V lost 4 bases and J lost 0; bases outside the gene matches: 5. Germline CDR1 is MDHEN and CDR2 is SYDVKM. The CDR3 length is 15 residues. CDR3 sequence (DNA): TGTGCCAGCAGTTACAGGGGCCCAACTAACTATGGCTACACCTTC. It specifies CASSYRGPTNYGYTF.

As DNA, the CDR3 is TGTGCCAGCAGCTCGGGACAGGGGGCGGCTGAAGCTTTCTTT. As protein: CASSSGQGAAEAFF. V gene TRBV11-3 combines with J gene TRBJ1-1; 12 nucleotides agree with TRBD1. Looked up from germline, CDR1 is SGHNT and CDR2 is YENEEA. V shed 4 bases, J shed 6 bases, and the junction held 3 bases outside the gene matches. This CDR3 has 14 amino acids. Based on the CDR3 plus reference TRBV11-3 and TRBJ1-1, the full variable domain is EAGVVQSPRYKIIEKKQPVAFWCNPISGHNTLYWYLQNLGQGPELLIRYENEEAVDDSQLPKDRFSAERLKGVDSTLKIQPAELGDSAVYLCASSSGQGAAEAFFGQGTRLTVV.

This clone has just a few counts. The chain has TRBV28 and TRBJ1-6; a possible D gene is TRBD1 (6 bases). Trimming removed 7 bases from V and 8 bases from J, with 18 bases in between. Germline lookup yields CDR1 MDHEN and CDR2 SYDVKM. The CDR3 consists of 15 residues. The CDR3 coding sequence is TGTGCCAGCACCGCCGGGGGGGGCTTTTATTCACCCCTCCACTTT. Protein product: CASTAGGGFYSPLHF.

The CDR3 region is CASSQGGRGNTIYF. The CDR3 DNA follows: TGTGCCAGCAGTCAGGGGGGGAGAGGAAACACCATATATTTT. V gene TRBV27 combines with J gene TRBJ1-3; 7 bases align to TRBD1. Germline V gene lookup returns CDR1 MNHEY and CDR2 SMNVEV (reference sequence). There are 14 residues in the CDR3. Germline trimming cut 5 bases from V and 4 bases from J; bases unmatched to any gene: 5.